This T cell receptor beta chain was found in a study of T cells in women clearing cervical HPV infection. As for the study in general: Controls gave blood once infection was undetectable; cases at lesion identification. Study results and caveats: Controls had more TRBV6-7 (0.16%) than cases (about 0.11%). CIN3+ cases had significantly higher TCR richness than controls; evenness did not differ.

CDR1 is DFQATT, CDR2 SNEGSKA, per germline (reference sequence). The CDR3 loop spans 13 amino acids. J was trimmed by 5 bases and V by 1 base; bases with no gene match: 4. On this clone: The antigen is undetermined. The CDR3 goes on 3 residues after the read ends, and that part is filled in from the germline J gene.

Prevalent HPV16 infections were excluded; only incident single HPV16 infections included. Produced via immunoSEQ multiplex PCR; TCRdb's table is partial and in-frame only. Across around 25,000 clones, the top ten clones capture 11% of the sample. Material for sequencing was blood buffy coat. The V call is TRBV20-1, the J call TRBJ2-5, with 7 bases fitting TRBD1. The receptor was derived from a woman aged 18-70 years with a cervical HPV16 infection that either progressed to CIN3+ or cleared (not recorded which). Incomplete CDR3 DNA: TGCAGTGCTAGAGCAGGGGGTGCGGAGACC. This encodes CSARAGGAET. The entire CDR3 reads CSARAGGAETQYF.